This T cell receptor beta chain was sequenced during a study of CD8+CD57+ T cells in acquired aplastic anemia. On the study more broadly: An average of about 3.4 ug of DNA was obtained from sorted CD4+ and CD8+ cells. Healthy donors had, on average, about 10.8 million reads for their CD4+ cells.

Genomic DNA templated the TCR beta VDJ and CDR3 profiling. TCRdb re-derived calls from the reads in MiXCR, one entry per CDR3 protein. The table lists about 190,000 distinct CDR3 sequences, around half of them singletons. The V gene lost 4 bases and the J gene lost 2 bases, with 15 bases spanning the gap. Per germline, CDR1 SQVTM and CDR2 ANQGSEA. The CDR3 covers 15 residues. Sequencing was performed on sorted CD4+, CD8+, or CD8+CD57+ T cells (not recorded which) from PBMCs. The gene calls are TRBV29-1 and TRBJ1-5; maybe TRBD1 (5 bases). The source of this sequence is a human donor in good health, serving as a control. As DNA, the CDR3 is TGCAGCGTTGGGGACGGACTCCTCGGCAATCAGCCCCAGCATTTT. This gives the protein CSVGDGLLGNQPQHF.